This entry concerns a single TCR beta chain. What it binds is not known. Libraries were prepared by immunoSEQ multiplex PCR; TCRdb keeps only in-frame clonotypes and omits some of them. The table has some 340,000 clones, about 86% seen once; the top ten hold around 1.9%. The sample's treatment: about 20 received Ad26.COV2.S at low or high dose, single or two shots; about 5 received placebo; per-sample allocation not given. Sampling was performed 63 days after the first vaccine or placebo injection. At a Boston site, the person donating was an adult of 18-55 years. The CDR3 loop spans 15 amino acids. The germline gives CDR1 SNHLY, CDR2 FYNNEI. The V segment lost 6 bases and the J segment 1 base; nucleotides outside the gene matches: 8. This sample was taken from a study of Ad26.COV2.S vaccination and SARS-CoV-2 variants. Points from the study as a whole: Analyses that measured TCR breadth and depth may have underestimated total T cell responses. Substantial response breadth was reportedly seen for spike-specific CD8+ and CD4+ T cells after vaccination.

This receptor was taken from a person between 18 and 65 years old who received the Ad26.COV2.S COVID-19 vaccine or a placebo. The sample in question was peripheral blood, obtained in a trial of Ad26.COV2.S vaccine versus placebo. V is TRBV2 and J is TRBJ2-7, with TRBD2 matching over 8 bases. CDR3 sequence reads: CASSAGRGASYEQYF. For the CDR3, the DNA is TGTGCCAGCAGCGCGGGGCGGGGGGCATCCTACGAGCAGTACTTC.